This TCR beta chain came from a study of cytomegalovirus exposure and HLA in healthy donors. The PCR ran on 60 Vbeta and 13 Jbeta primers. Clones were read by immunoSEQ multiplex PCR, and TCRdb kept only the in-frame ones, dropping some. The table includes nearly 110,000 clones, 71% detected once. This CDR3 is 15 amino acids long. CDR1 and CDR2 from the germline V gene are MGHRA and YSYEKL. J lost 3 bases, V lost 3 bases, and 6 bases had no gene match. This clone was seen a handful of times. When sampled, the donors appeared nominally healthy, though they likely had unrecorded immune exposures. The sample was PBMCs. The TCR comes from a female donor in good health and CMV-seronegative. The V call is TRBV4-1, the J call TRBJ1-1; 8 bases are a match to TRBD1. This CDR3 is CASSQDREGDTEAFF. In DNA, the CDR3 is TGCGCCAGCAGCCAGGACAGGGAGGGGGACACTGAAGCTTTCTTT.